The next 10 T cell receptor beta chains were all read from a single sample in a study of a mutant IDH1 vaccine in newly diagnosed glioma. The table came from immunoSEQ multiplex PCR; TCRdb's copy has only in-frame clones and leaves some out. The sample contains tens of thousands of clones, around four fifths of which appear only once. These TCRs' antigens remain unknown. Time point: week 5, during vaccination. The investigators gave 300 ug of mutant IDH1 20-mer peptide in each vaccine dose, together with topical imiquimod. Sequenced here: PBMCs, sampled from a glioma patient whose treatment included an IDH1 peptide vaccine. The receptors here all came from a woman between 45 and 60 years old with glioma.

J is TRBJ1-1 and V is TRBV5-5; D gene uncertain. This CDR3 spans 14 amino acids. Trimming took 2 bases from V and 1 from J, leaving 9 bases between them. Germline values: CDR1 SGHKS, CDR2 YYEKEE (reference sequence). CDR3 residues: CASSFGLANTEAFF. The CDR3 DNA sequence: TGTGCCAGCAGCTTCGGACTTGCGAACACTGAAGCTTTCTTT.

V is TRBV14 and J is TRBJ1-2; 8 positions match TRBD1. The junction had 7 bases not matched to a gene; V was cut back by 6 bases and J by 7 bases. The CDR3 has 13 amino acids. CDR1 and CDR2 (germline): SGHDN, FVKESK. CDR3 sequence (DNA): TGTGCCAGCAGTGGTCAGGGGGCGGGTGGCTACACCTTC. Protein sequence: CASSGQGAGGYTF.

This chain links TRBV5-8 with TRBJ1-2; 7 nucleotides align to TRBD1. The CDR3 runs 12 residues. Unmatched junction bases numbered 8, after V lost 4 bases and J lost 11 bases. Germline lookup yields CDR1 SGHTS and CDR2 YDEGEE. DNA of the CDR3: TGTGCCAGCAGCCCCGACAGGGAAAGGTACACCTTC. Amino acids: CASSPDRERYTF.

The V call is TRBV25-1, the J call TRBJ2-5; possible D gene TRBD2, 6 bases. The J call may be wrong; the DNA end is better matched by TRBJ2-7. Germline CDR1 and CDR2: MGHDK and SYGVNS. The CDR3 sequence is 16 residues long. CDR3 nucleotide sequence: TGTGCCAGCAGCCAAACCCCCGGGACTCGACCCTACGAGCAGTACTTC. This encodes CASSQTPGTRPYEQYF.

The V and J genes are TRBV15 and TRBJ1-5; tentative D call: TRBD1 (5 bases). The CDR3 consists of 15 residues. The V end lost 0 bases, the J end lost 5 bases, and 11 bases lay between the germline ends. Germline CDR1 and CDR2: LNHNV and YYDKDF (reference sequence). The CDR3 sequence is CATSRDPGSHQPQHF. The CDR3 DNA follows: TGTGCCACCAGCAGAGATCCAGGGTCGCATCAGCCCCAGCATTTT.

V is TRBV7-9 and J is TRBJ1-2; weak D call: TRBD1 (5 bases). Trimming took off 1 base at V and 6 bases at J, with 9 bases between the two ends. CDR1 is SEHNR, CDR2 FQNEAQ, per germline (reference sequence). This CDR3 is 13 amino acids long. The CDR3 region has the DNA TGTGCCAGCAGCTTAGGGGGCGCGAATGGCTACACCTTC. This sequence encodes CASSLGGANGYTF.

This rearrangement joins TRBV13 to TRBJ1-3; TRBD1 matches 10 bases. CDR3 length: 16 residues. V gave up 3 bases and J gave up 3 bases; unmatched junction bases: 5. Germline assignment: CDR1 PRHDT and CDR2 FYEKMQ (reference sequence). The chain's CDR3 is CASSLSDRGLGNTIYF. Written as DNA, the CDR3 is TGTGCCAGCAGCTTGTCTGACAGGGGGCTTGGAAACACCATATATTTT.

The count of this clone is one. This chain joins TRBV5-8 and TRBJ2-7, with TRBD1 as a possible D gene (5 bases). The CDR3 runs to 14 residues. V was cut by 0 bases and J by 2 bases, with 9 bases left in between. In germline, CDR1 is SGHTS, CDR2 YDEGEE. The CDR3 DNA sequence: TGTGCCAGCAGCTTGGGCAGGGAACCCTACGAGCAGTACTTC. It is translated as CASSLGREPYEQYF.

CDR3 residues: CASSDKSLQETQYF. The CDR3 bases are TGTGCCAGTAGCGACAAAAGCCTCCAAGAGACCCAGTACTTC. The V call is TRBV19, the J call TRBJ2-5, with unresolved D. V lost 6 bases and J 1 base, leaving 12 bases between the germline ends. Germline CDR1 is LNHDA and CDR2 is SQIVND (reference sequence). CDR3 length equals 14 residues.

The chain employs TRBV2 and TRBJ2-2, with 8 bases lining up with TRBD1. V dropped 7 bases and J dropped 0; count of bases not matched to a gene: 4. In germline, CDR1 is SNHLY, CDR2 FYNNEI. The CDR3 has 15 residues. The CDR3 region is CASTWDRPNTGELFF. CDR3 nucleotide sequence: TGTGCCAGCACTTGGGACAGGCCGAACACCGGGGAGCTGTTTTTT.